This entry is about one T cell receptor (beta chain). Its specificity is unknown. These data originate in a study of OX40 agonist ivuxolimab in advanced cancers. On the study more broadly: Ivuxolimab is a fully human IgG2 antibody that activates OX40 (CD134). At 0.01 to 10 mg/kg, ivuxolimab was administered intravenously to patients every 2 weeks. Study findings and constraints: Relative to CD4+ cells, CD8+ T cells on average had more expanded clones.

Profiled with immunoSEQ multiplex PCR; TCRdb holds only in-frame clones, not every one. The table includes around 70,000 clones, less than 90% detected once. Trimming cost V 8 bases and J 2 bases, with 15 bases left between them. The CDR3 spans 14 residues. Germline V CDR1 and CDR2: MNHNY, SVGAGI (reference sequence). Sequences were derived from CD4+ or CD8+ T cells sorted from blood, sampled in a trial of the OX40 agonist ivuxolimab. The chain couples TRBV6-6 to TRBJ1-2; tentatively, D is TRBD1 (5 bases). The sequence derives from an adult with an advanced solid tumor such as melanoma, head and neck, liver or kidney cancer. The CDR3 nucleotides read TGTGCCAGCCACCCAGGGTATCTGAACTATGGCTACACCTTC. Amino acid sequence: CASHPGYLNYGYTF.